This passage covers 20 T cell receptor beta chains from one sample sequenced in a study of blood T cell repertoires in COVID-19. The assay was immunoSEQ multiplex PCR, and TCRdb's table has in-frame clones only and misses some. Found here are some 200,000 clones, roughly 88% of them singletons; the top ten hold about 12%. Sequencing input: peripheral blood. All receptors come from a human donor in a cohort sampled during active COVID-19.

V gene TRBV5-1 combines with J gene TRBJ2-2, with TRBD1 matching 9 bases. The germline gives CDR1 SGHRS, CDR2 YFSETQ. Trimming took 7 bases from V and 3 from J; bases not matched to a gene: 1. This CDR3 region has 13 residues. CDR3 amino acids: CASWTGDTGELFF. CDR3 nucleotides: TGCGCCAGCTGGACAGGGGACACCGGGGAGCTGTTTTTT.

V and J are TRBV5-1 and TRBJ1-1; 8 bases map to TRBD1. V shed 6 bases, J shed 0 bases, and the junction held 7 bases outside the gene matches. Germline CDR1 SGHRS, CDR2 YFSETQ. This CDR3 has 15 residues. The DNA for the CDR3 is TGCGCCAGCACAAGACAGGGGCCAATGAACACTGAAGCTTTCTTT. It codes for CASTRQGPMNTEAFF.

The chain carries TRBV4-1 and TRBJ2-7, with 11 bases aligning to TRBD2. The CDR3 is made up of 15 amino acids. Germline CDR1 is MGHRA and CDR2 is YSYEKL. After removal of 2 bases from V and 1 base from J, the junction contained 1 base not matched to a gene. In DNA form, the CDR3 reads TGCGCCAGCAGCCAACGACTAGCGGGATCCTACGAGCAGTACTTC. It codes for CASSQRLAGSYEQYF.

The CDR3 DNA reads as TGTGCCAGCAGCTTTCGACTAGCGGGAAGGGAGACCCAGTACTTC. This translates into CASSFRLAGRETQYF. The chain employs TRBV7-9 and TRBJ2-5; 11 nucleotides align to TRBD2. The germline V gene encodes CDR1 SEHNR and CDR2 FQNEAQ (reference sequence). This CDR3 has 15 amino acids. Trimming cost V 3 bases and J 5 bases; bases outside gene matches: 5.

The rearrangement joins TRBV5-6 to TRBJ2-3; D is undetermined. There are 17 residues in the CDR3. The V and J ends lost 0 bases and 0 bases respectively, with 14 bases between them. Germline assignment: CDR1 SGHDT and CDR2 YYEEEE. Here the CDR3 DNA reads TGTGCCAGCAGCTTGGTTTACAGCTCCACTAGCACAGATACGCAGTATTTT. Its protein is CASSLVYSSTSTDTQYF.

The chain is built from TRBV3-1 (or the pseudogene TRBV3-2) and TRBJ1-6; possible D gene TRBD1, 5 bases. CDR3 size: 16 residues. Per germline, CDR1 LGHDT and CDR2 YNNKEL (reference sequence). Trimming removed 2 bases at V and 10 bases at J, with 18 bases between. The CDR3 coding sequence is TGTGCCAGCAGCCAAAACCCGACAGTCCTCGGCTCACCCCTCCACTTT. It yields the protein CASSQNPTVLGSPLHF.

The chain carries TRBV27 and TRBJ2-7; 12 bases are shared with TRBD1. J lost 6 bases, V lost 9 bases, and 9 bases had no gene match. The V gene's germline CDR1 is MNHEY and CDR2 SMNVEV (reference sequence). This CDR3 has 14 amino acids. CDR3 protein: CASLPGQGASEQYF. The CDR3 region has the DNA TGTGCCAGTCTTCCGGGACAGGGGGCAAGCGAGCAGTACTTC.

The chain is built from TRBV9 and TRBJ2-3; D remains ambiguous. Germline V CDR1 and CDR2: SGDLS, YYNGEE. The CDR3 spans 16 residues. Trimming stripped 4 bases from V and 0 bases from J, with 15 bases between. For the CDR3, the DNA is TGTGCCAGCAGCCCAAGACATACCTCTAGCACAGATACGCAGTATTTT. Its translation is CASSPRHTSSTDTQYF. The full variable domain, completed using reference TRBV9 and TRBJ2-3, is DSGVTQTPKHLITATGQRVTLRCSPRSGDLSVYWYQQSLDQGLQFLIQYYNGEERAKGNILERFSAQQFPDLHSELNLSSLELGDSALYFCASSPRHTSSTDTQYFGPGTRLTVL.

The V gene is TRBV7-2, the J gene TRBJ2-7, with 10 bases fitting TRBD2. Germline V CDR1 and CDR2: SGHTA, FQGNSA. V shed 2 bases, J shed 0 bases, and the junction held 1 base outside the gene matches. This CDR3 has 15 residues. The CDR3 here is CASSLLAGGSYEQYF. CDR3 coding DNA: TGTGCCAGCAGCTTATTAGCGGGGGGCTCCTACGAGCAGTACTTC.

The rearrangement links TRBV28 to TRBJ1-2; possibly TRBD1 for D (5 bases). CDR1 is MDHEN, CDR2 SYDVKM, per germline. This CDR3 has 20 residues. The germline V and J ends were trimmed by 2 bases and 4 bases, with 29 bases remaining between them. The CDR3 DNA follows: TGTGCCAGCAGTTTAATTAACCCAGCGGGTGGGGACCCGGGAAGCTATGGCTACACCTTC. Protein product: CASSLINPAGGDPGSYGYTF.

Concerning this clone itself: An end of the junction differs from the germline gene, which may be a read error. The V gene is TRBV6-1, the J gene TRBJ1-5; 7 bases map to TRBD1. The CDR3 has 15 amino acids. Germline-derived CDR1 and CDR2 are MNHNS and SASEGT. DNA for the CDR3: TGTGCCAGCAGTCAAGCCCGACAGGGAGGTCAGCCCCAGCATTTT. As protein: CASSQARQGGQPQHF.

The chain carries TRBV5-1 and TRBJ2-7, with 9 bases aligning to TRBD2. The CDR3 runs to 18 residues. V shed 4 bases and J 6 bases; nucleotides not matched to a gene: 20. CDR1 is SGHRS and CDR2 is YFSETQ in the germline V gene. CDR3 region: CASSKRAVVAGETGEQYF. In nucleotides, the CDR3 is TGCGCCAGCAGCAAAAGAGCGGTAGTAGCGGGAGAAACGGGCGAGCAGTACTTC.

The genes are TRBV14 and TRBJ2-7, with D perhaps TRBD1 (6 bases). Trimming took off 3 bases at V and 9 bases at J, with 21 bases between the two ends. The CDR3 sequence is 15 residues long. The germline CDR1 and CDR2 sequences are SGHDN and FVKESK. The chain's CDR3 is CASSQSTGPSSGQYF. CDR3 in DNA: TGTGCCAGCAGCCAGTCGACAGGTCCTTCATCAGGGCAGTACTTC.

The chain recombines TRBV24-1 with TRBJ2-5, with 9 bases aligning to TRBD1. The germline gives CDR1 KGHDR, CDR2 SFDVKD. V shed 0 bases, J shed 4 bases, and the junction held 5 bases outside the gene matches. The CDR3 has 16 residues. The CDR3 is CATSDLPGTGIETQYF. The CDR3 DNA follows: TGTGCCACCAGTGATTTGCCCGGGACAGGGATAGAGACCCAGTACTTC.

This rearrangement joins TRBV21-1 to TRBJ2-2; the table's D call of TRBD1 was not tested on the DNA. TRBV21-1 is a documented pseudogene. The CDR3 has 19 amino acids. The CDR3 DNA reads TGTGCCAGCAGCCAGGGGACAGACAAACCTCCAAACGGGTCCGGGGAGCTGTTTTTT. This encodes CASSQGTDKPPNGSGELFF.

The chain recombines TRBV3-1 (or the pseudogene TRBV3-2) with TRBJ2-5, with 9 bases aligning to TRBD1. The CDR3 spans 18 residues. Trimming removed 4 bases from V and 5 bases from J; junction bases left unmatched: 17. Germline CDR1 and CDR2: LGHDT and YNNKEL (reference sequence). The CDR3 coding sequence is TGTGCCAGCAGCCCGGGCCCGGGGACAGGGTTTTTCGGGGAGACCCAGTACTTC. Translated, it gives CASSPGPGTGFFGETQYF.

This clone was seen ten or more times. This chain joins TRBV6-4 and TRBJ1-5; possible D gene TRBD1, 5 bases. V was shortened by 4 bases and J by 9 bases, with 22 bases between the two germline ends. The CDR3 runs to 16 residues. Per the germline V gene, CDR1 is MRHNA and CDR2 is SNTAGT. CDR3 sequence reads: CASSGLVLVGPRPQHF. CDR3 bases: TGTGCCAGCAGTGGTCTTGTGCTCGTGGGGCCACGGCCCCAGCATTTT.

This clone was counted a single time. The chain links TRBV28 to TRBJ2-7, with TRBD2 matching over 13 bases. Germline V gives CDR1 MDHEN, CDR2 SYDVKM. Germline trimming cut 2 bases from V and 6 bases from J; bases unmatched to any gene: 10. The CDR3 covers 17 residues. The chain's CDR3 is CASSLPTLAGGPIEQYF. CDR3 coding DNA: TGTGCCAGCAGTTTACCTACACTAGCGGGAGGGCCCATCGAGCAGTACTTC.

The V gene is TRBV6-1, the J gene TRBJ2-7, with 10 nucleotides matching TRBD2. The CDR3 runs 16 residues. After removal of 2 bases from V and 1 base from J, the junction contained 5 bases not matched to a gene. Germline V gene lookup returns CDR1 MNHNS and CDR2 SASEGT. The CDR3 loop is CASSESLAGVSYEQYF. CDR3 coding DNA: TGTGCCAGCAGTGAAAGTCTAGCGGGGGTATCCTACGAGCAGTACTTC.

V usage is TRBV13 and J usage is TRBJ2-4; 8 nucleotides align to TRBD1. Per germline, CDR1 PRHDT and CDR2 FYEKMQ (reference sequence). V trimming: 3 bases; J trimming: 7 bases; junction bases outside the gene matches: 11. This CDR3 contains 16 residues. As DNA, the CDR3 is TGTGCCAGCAGCTTTCTCCTTCGGACAGGGAAGAACATTCAGTACTTC. Protein sequence: CASSFLLRTGKNIQYF.